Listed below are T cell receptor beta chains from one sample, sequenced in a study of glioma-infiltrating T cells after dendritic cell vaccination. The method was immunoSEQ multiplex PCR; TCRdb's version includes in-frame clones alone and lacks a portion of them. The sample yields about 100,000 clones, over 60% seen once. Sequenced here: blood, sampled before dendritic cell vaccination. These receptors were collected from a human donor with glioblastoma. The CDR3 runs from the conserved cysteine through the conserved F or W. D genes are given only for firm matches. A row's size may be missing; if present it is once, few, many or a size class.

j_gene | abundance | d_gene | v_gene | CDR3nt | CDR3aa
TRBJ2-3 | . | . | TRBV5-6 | TGTGCCAGCAGCTTGCGAGATACGCAGTATTTT | CASSLRDTQYF
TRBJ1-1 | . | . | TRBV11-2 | TGTGCCAGTTACGGGGGGAACACTGAAGCTTTCTTT | CASYGGNTEAFF
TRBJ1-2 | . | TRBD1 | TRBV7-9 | TGTGCCAGCAGCTTAGGGGACAGGGGGCGCAGGGATGGCTACACCTTC | CASSLGDRGRRDGYTF
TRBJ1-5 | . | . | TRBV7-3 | TGTGCCAGCAGCTTAAAGGGAGGGCGCAATCAGCCCCAGCATTTT | CASSLKGGRNQPQHF
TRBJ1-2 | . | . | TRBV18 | TGTGCTACGAGCGGGGATTACTATGGCTACACCTTC | CATSGDYYGYTF
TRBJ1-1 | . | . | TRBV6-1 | TGTGCCAGCAGAGGGGCGAACACTGAAGCTTTCTTT | CASRGANTEAFF
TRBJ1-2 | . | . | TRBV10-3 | TGTGCCATCAGTGAGCTTCCAGACAGCTATGGCTACACCTTC | CAISELPDSYGYTF
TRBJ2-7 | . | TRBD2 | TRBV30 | TGTGCCTGCATCATTAGCGGGACCTACGAGCAGTACTTC | CACIISGTYEQYF
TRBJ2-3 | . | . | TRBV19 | TGTGCCAGTAGTAGGCTGGTCGGCACAGATACGCAGTATTTT | CASSRLVGTDTQYF
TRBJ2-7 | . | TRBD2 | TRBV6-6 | TGTGCCAGCGCTCGAGCGGGGGCCTACGAGCAGTACTTC | CASARAGAYEQYF
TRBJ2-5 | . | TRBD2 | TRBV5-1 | TGCGCCAGCAGGGAGCGGGGGGGCGCGGAGACCCAGTACTTC | CASRERGGAETQYF
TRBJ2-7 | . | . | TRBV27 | TGTGCCAGTGGGGGACTCCGGGGCAGGGGGAGGTCCGAGCAGTACTTC | CASGGLRGRGRSEQYF
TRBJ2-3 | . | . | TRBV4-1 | TGCGCCAGCAGCCAAGCCTCCCGTGGAAGCGGCGGACGGGATACGCAGTATTTT | CASSQASRGSGGRDTQYF
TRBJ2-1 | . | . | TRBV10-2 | TGCGCCAGCAGTGAGCGGGGGAATGAGCAGTTCTTC | CASSERGNEQFF
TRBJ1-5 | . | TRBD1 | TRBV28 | TGTGCCAGCAGCCGGACAGGGCGGAGCAATCAGCCCCAGCATTTT | CASSRTGRSNQPQHF
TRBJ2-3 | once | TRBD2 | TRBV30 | TGTGCCTGGAGTGTGACTAGCGATACGCAGTATTTT | CAWSVTSDTQYF
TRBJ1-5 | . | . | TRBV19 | TGTGCCAGTAGTATAGTCGGTCTCGGGAATAGCAATCAGCCCCAGCATTTT | CASSIVGLGNSNQPQHF
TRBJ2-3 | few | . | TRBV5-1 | TGCGCCAGCAACCCCGGGGAGAGCACAGATACGCAGTATTTT | CASNPGESTDTQYF
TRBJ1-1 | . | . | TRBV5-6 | TGTGCCAGCAGCCGGAGAGTTGAAGCTTTCTTT | CASSRRVEAFF
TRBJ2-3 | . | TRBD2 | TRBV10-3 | TGTGCCATCAGTGCTCTAGCGGGAGTAACAGATACGCAGTATTTT | CAISALAGVTDTQYF
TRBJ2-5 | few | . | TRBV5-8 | TGTGCCAGCAGCTTGGTATTCGGAGAGACCCAGTACTTC | CASSLVFGETQYF
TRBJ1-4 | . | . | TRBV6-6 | TGTGCCAGCAGTTACCTGGCAGGGTCGGATGAAAAACTGTTTTTT | CASSYLAGSDEKLFF
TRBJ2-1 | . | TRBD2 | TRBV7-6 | TGTGCCAGCAGCTTGCGACTAGCGGGGAATGAGCAGTTCTTC | CASSLRLAGNEQFF
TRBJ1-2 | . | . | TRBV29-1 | TGCAGCGTTGCGCGCGCTTATGGCTACACCTTC | CSVARAYGYTF
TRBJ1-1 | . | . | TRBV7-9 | TGTGCCAGCAGCTCACAGGGTTCCACTGAAGCTTTCTTT | CASSSQGSTEAFF
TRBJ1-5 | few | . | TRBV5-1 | TGCGCCAGCAGCTTGGCCGGGGGGTTGGGTCAGCCCCAGCATTTT | CASSLAGGLGQPQHF
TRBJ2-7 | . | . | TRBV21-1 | TGTGCCAGCAGCAAAGGGGGCAGGGCTAGCGGCTTCCACTACGAGCAGTACTTC | CASSKGGRASGFHYEQYF
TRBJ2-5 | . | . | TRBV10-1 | TGCGCCAGCTGGAGTGGCGATGATTACCAAGAGACCCAGTACTTC | CASWSGDDYQETQYF
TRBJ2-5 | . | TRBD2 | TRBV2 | TGTGCCAGCAGTGCCAGGACTAGCGGGGGGTTAGAGACCCAGTACTTC | CASSARTSGGLETQYF
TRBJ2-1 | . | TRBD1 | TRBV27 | TGTGCCAGCAGGGCAGGGACAGGGTTTCACAATGAGCAGTTCTTC | CASRAGTGFHNEQFF
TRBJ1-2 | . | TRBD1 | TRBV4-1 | TGCGCCAGCAGCCAAGAGAACAGGGGATTCTATGGCTACACCTTC | CASSQENRGFYGYTF
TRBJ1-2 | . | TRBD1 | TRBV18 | TGTGCCAGCTCACGATCCGGGACAGGGTTCGGCTACACCTTC | CASSRSGTGFGYTF
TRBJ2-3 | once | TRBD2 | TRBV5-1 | TGCGCCAGCAGCCCAGCGGGGGGGCCCACAGATACGCAGTATTTT | CASSPAGGPTDTQYF
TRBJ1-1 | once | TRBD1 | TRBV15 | TGTGCCACCAGCAGGGGAGACAGGGACACTGAAGCTTTCTTT | CATSRGDRDTEAFF
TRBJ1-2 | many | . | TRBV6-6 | TGTGCCAGCAGTTACAGACTCTATGGCTACACCTTC | CASSYRLYGYTF
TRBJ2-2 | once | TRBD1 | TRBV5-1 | TGCGCCAGCAGCTCCGGGACAGGGGCTTCCAACACCGGGGAGCTGTTTTTT | CASSSGTGASNTGELFF
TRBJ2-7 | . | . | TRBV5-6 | TGTGCCAGCAGCACTGACAGGACCTACTTTTACGAGCAGTACTTC | CASSTDRTYFYEQYF